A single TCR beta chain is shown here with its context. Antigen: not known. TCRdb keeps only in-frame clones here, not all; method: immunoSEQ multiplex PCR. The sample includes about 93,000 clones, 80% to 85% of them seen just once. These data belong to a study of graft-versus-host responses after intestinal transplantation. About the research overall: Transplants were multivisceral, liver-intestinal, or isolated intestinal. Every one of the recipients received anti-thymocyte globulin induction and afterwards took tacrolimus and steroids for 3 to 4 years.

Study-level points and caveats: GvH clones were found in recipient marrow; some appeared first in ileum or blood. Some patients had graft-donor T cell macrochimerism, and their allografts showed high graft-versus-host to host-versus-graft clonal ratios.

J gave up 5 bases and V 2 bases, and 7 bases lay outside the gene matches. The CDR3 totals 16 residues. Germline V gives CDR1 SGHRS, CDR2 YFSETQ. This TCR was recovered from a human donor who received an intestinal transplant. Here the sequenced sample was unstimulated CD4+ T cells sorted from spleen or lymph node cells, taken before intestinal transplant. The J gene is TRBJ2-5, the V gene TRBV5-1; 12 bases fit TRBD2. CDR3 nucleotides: TGCGCCAGCAGCTTAGGACTAGCGGGATCGGGTGAGACCCAGTACTTC. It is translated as CASSLGLAGSGETQYF.